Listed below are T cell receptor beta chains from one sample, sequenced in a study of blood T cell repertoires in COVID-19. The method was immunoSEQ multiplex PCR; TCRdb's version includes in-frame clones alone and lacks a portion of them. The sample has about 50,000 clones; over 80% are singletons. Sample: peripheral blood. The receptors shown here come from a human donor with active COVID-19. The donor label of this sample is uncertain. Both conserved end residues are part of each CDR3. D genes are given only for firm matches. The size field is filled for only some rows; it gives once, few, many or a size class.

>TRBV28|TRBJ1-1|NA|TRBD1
TGTGCCAGCAGTTCCAGACAGGGTGGCCTCACTGAAGCTTTCTTT
CASSSRQGGLTEAFF
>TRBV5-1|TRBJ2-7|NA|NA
TGCGCCAGCAGCTTACCCCGGGAAACCTCCTACGAGCAGTACTTC
CASSLPRETSYEQYF
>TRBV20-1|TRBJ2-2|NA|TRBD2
TGCAGTGCTAGTCGGACTAGCGGGGGCCCGGGCACCGGGGAGCTGTTTTTT
CSASRTSGGPGTGELFF
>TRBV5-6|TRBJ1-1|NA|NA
TGTGCCAGCAGCTGGACAGTGAACACTGAAGCTTTCTTT
CASSWTVNTEAFF
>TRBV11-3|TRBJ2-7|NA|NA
TGTGCCAGCAGCTCGAGCCCGCACGAGCAGTACTTC
CASSSSPHEQYF
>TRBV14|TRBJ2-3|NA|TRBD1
TGTGCCAGCAGCCAAGGGACAGGGTATTTTGGCACAGATACGCAGTATTTT
CASSQGTGYFGTDTQYF
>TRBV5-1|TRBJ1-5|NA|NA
TGCGCCAGCAGTCCAGTTGGGGGGGGAAATCAGCCCCAGCATTTT
CASSPVGGGNQPQHF
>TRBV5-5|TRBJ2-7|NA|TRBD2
TGTGCCAGCAGCTTGGCCGCGTCTAGCGGGATCTACGAGCAGTACTTC
CASSLAASSGIYEQYF
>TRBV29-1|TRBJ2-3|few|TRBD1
TGCAGCGTTGCTCCGGGACAGGCTAGCACAGATACGCAGTATTTT
CSVAPGQASTDTQYF
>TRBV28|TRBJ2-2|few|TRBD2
TGTGCCAGCAGGGCACCCGGACTAGCGGCCGGGGAGCTGTTTTTT
CASRAPGLAAGELFF
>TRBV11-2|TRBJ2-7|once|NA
TGTGCCAGCAGCTTAGAATCCGCGGCTAGCGCAAATTCCTACGAGCAGTACTTC
CASSLESAASANSYEQYF
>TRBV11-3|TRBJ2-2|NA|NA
TGTGCCAGCAGCTTACGGGTTCCGGCCACCGGGGAGCTGTTTTTT
CASSLRVPATGELFF
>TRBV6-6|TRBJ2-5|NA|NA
TGTGCCAGCAGTTACGAGTTGGGCCAGGTAGAGACCCAGTACTTC
CASSYELGQVETQYF
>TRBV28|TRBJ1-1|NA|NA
TGTGCCAGCAGCTCACTCCTGGGAGGGGCTTTCTTT
CASSSLLGGAFF
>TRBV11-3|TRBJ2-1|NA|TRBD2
TGTGCCAGCAGCTCCGGACTAGCGGGGGTTTACAATGAGCAGTTCTTC
CASSSGLAGVYNEQFF
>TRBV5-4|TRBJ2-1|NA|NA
TGTGCCAGCAGCTTGGAAGGCGGGACGGGCTACAATGAGCAGTTCTTC
CASSLEGGTGYNEQFF
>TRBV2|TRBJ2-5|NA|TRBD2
TGTGCCAGCAGCGGGCGGGAGTTAACAGAGACCCAGTACTTC
CASSGRELTETQYF
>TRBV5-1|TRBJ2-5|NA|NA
TGCGCCAGCAGCTTGGCCGACTCGCAAGAGACCCAGTACTTC
CASSLADSQETQYF
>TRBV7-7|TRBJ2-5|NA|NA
TGTGCTAGCAGCTTAAGTACCGCAGGAGGCGGGGAGACCCAGTACTTC
CASSLSTAGGGETQYF
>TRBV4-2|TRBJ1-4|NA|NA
TGTGCCAGCAGCCAAGCGTCAACTGCAACTAATGAAAAACTGTTTTTT
CASSQASTATNEKLFF